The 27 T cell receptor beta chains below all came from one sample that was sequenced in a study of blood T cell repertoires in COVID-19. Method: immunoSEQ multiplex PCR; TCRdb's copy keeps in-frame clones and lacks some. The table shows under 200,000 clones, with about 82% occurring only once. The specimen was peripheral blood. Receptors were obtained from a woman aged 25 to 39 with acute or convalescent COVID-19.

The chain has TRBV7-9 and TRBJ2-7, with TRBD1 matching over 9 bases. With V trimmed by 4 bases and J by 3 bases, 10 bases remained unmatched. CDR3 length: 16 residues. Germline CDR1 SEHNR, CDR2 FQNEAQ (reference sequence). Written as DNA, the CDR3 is TGTGCCAGCAGCTCGCCGGGACAGGGTGGTCGCTACGAGCAGTACTTC. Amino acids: CASSSPGQGGRYEQYF.

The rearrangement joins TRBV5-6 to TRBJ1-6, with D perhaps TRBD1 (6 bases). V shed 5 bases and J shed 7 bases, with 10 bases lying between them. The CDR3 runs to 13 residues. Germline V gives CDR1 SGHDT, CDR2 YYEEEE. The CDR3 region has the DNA TGTGCCAGCAGATGGACAGAGAATTCACCCCTCCACTTT. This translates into CASRWTENSPLHF.

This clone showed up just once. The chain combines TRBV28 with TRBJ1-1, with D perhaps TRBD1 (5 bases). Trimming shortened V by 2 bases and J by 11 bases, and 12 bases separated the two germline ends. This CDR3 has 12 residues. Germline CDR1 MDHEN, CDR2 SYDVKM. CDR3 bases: TGTGCCAGCAGTTTACGCCCGGAGGGGGCTTTCTTT. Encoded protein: CASSLRPEGAFF. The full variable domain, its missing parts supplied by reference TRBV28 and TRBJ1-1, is DVKVTQSSRYLVKRTGEKVFLECVQDMDHENMFWYRQDPGLGLRLIYFSYDVKMKEKGDIPEGYSVSREKKERFSLILESASTNQTSMYLCASSLRPEGAFFGQGTRLTVV.

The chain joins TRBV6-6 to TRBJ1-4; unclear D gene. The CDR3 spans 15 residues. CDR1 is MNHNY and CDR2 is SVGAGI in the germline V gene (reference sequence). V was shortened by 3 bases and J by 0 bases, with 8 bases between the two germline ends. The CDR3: CASSYVAATNEKLFF. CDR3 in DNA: TGTGCCAGCAGTTATGTGGCGGCAACTAATGAAAAACTGTTTTTT.

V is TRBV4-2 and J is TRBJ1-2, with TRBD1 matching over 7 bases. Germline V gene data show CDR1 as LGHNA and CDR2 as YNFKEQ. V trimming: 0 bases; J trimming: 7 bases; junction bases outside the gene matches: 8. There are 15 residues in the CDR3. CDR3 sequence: CASSQDHGQAGGYTF. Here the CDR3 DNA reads TGTGCCAGCAGCCAAGATCATGGACAGGCTGGTGGCTACACCTTC.

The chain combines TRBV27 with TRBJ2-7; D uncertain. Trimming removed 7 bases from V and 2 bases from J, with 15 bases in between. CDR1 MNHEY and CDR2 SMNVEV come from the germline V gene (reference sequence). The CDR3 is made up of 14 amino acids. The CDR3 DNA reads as TGTGCCAGCAAGGAGCATAACGTGGCCTACGAGCAGTACTTC. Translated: CASKEHNVAYEQYF.

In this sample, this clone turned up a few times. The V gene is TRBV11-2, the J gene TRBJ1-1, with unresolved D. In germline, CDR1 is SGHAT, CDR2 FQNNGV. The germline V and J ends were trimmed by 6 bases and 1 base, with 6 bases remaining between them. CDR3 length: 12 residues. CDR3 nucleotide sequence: TGTGCCAGCAGTTCCTGGAACACTGAAGCTTTCTTT. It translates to CASSSWNTEAFF.

DNA for the CDR3: TGTGCCAGTAGTACAGACCGGGACTCCTCGGGGTGGGCAGATACGCAGTATTTT. Its translation is CASSTDRDSSGWADTQYF. The V and J genes are TRBV19 and TRBJ2-3; weak D call: TRBD2 (6 bases). From germline, CDR1 is LNHDA and CDR2 SQIVND (reference sequence). The CDR3 sequence is 18 residues long. Between the trimmed V and J ends, which lost 4 bases and 4 bases, there was a span of 24 bases.

The CDR3 loop reads CASSQRGNQETQYF. CDR3 nucleotides: TGTGCCAGCAGCCAAAGGGGGAATCAAGAGACCCAGTACTTC. V usage is TRBV7-2 and J usage is TRBJ2-5; D is possibly TRBD1 (6 bases). The germline V gene encodes CDR1 SGHTA and CDR2 FQGNSA. This CDR3 is built from 14 residues. With 5 bases removed from V and 2 bases from J, the gap between germline ends came to 12 bases.

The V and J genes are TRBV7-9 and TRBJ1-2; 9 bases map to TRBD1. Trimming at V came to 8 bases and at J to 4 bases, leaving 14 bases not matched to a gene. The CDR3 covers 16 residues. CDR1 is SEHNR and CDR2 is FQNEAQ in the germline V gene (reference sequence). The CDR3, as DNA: TGTGCCAGCCAAGTGACAGGGGGGTCCTTCGGCTATGGCTACACCTTC. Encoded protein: CASQVTGGSFGYGYTF.

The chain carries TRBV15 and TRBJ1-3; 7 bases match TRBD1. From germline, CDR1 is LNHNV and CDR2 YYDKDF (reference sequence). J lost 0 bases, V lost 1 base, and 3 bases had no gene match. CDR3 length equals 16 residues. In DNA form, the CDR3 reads TGTGCCACCAGCAGAGCGACAGGGAGCTCTGGAAACACCATATATTTT. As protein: CATSRATGSSGNTIYF.

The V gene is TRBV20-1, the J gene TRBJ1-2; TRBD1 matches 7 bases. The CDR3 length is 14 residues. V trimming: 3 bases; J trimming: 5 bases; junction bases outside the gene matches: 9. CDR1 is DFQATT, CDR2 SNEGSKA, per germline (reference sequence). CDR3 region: CSASADRRRYGYTF. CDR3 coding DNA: TGCAGTGCTAGTGCGGACAGGAGGCGGTATGGCTACACCTTC.

Here the CDR3 reads CASSLHRLAGYTF. CDR3 DNA: TGTGCCAGCAGCTTACACAGGCTGGCTGGCTACACCTTC. V usage is TRBV11-2 and J usage is TRBJ1-2, with a tentative D call TRBD1 (5 bases). The CDR3 has 13 amino acids. V lost 2 bases and J 7 bases, leaving 11 bases between the germline ends. CDR1 is SGHAT and CDR2 is FQNNGV in the germline V gene. The full variable domain, in which reference TRBV11-2 and TRBJ1-2 provide the parts outside the CDR3, is EAGVAQSPRYKIIEKRQSVAFWCNPISGHATLYWYQQILGQGPKLLIQFQNNGVVDDSQLPKDRFSAERLKGVDSTLKIQPAKLEDSAVYLCASSLHRLAGYTFGSGTRLTVV.

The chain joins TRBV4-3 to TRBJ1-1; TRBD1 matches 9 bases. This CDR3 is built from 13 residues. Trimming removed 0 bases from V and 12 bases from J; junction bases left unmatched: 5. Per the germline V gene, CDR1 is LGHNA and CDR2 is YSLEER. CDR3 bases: TGCGCCAGCAGCCAAGATCTTGGGACAGGGACTTTCTTT. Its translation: CASSQDLGTGTFF.

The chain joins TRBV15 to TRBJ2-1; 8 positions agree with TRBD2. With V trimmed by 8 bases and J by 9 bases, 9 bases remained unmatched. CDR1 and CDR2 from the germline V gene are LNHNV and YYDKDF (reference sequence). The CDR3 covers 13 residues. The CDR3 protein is CATSRGGNIEQFF. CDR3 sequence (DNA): TGTGCCACCTCCCGGGGGGGCAATATTGAGCAGTTCTTC. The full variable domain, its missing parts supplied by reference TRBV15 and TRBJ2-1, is DAMVIQNPRYQVTQFGKPVTLSCSQTLNHNVMYWYQQKSSQAPKLLFHYYDKDFNNEADTPDNFQSRRPNTSFCFLDIRSPGLGDTAMYLCATSRGGNIEQFFGPGTRLTVL.

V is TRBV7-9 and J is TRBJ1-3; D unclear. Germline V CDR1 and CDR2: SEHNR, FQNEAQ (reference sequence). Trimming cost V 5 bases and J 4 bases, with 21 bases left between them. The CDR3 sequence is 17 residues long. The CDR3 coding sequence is TGTGCCAGCAGCGAAGGTCGGGTGCGGGGTGGCGGAAACACCATATATTTT. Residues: CASSEGRVRGGGNTIYF.

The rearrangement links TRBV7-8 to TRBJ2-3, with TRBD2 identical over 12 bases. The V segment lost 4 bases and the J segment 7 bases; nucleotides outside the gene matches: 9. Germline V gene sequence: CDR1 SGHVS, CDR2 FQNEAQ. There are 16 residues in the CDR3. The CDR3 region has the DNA TGTGCCAGCAGCTCCCGGACTAGCGGGGAGCGAAATACGCAGTATTTT. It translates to CASSSRTSGERNTQYF.

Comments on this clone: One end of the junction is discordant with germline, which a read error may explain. CDR3 bases: TGTGCCAGCAGTCTATGGCGTGCCCCTGCCGGGGAGCTGTTTTTT. Its protein is CASSLWRAPAGELFF. V usage is TRBV28 and J usage is TRBJ2-2; D is ambiguous. This CDR3 is built from 15 residues. Germline CDR1 MDHEN, CDR2 SYDVKM.

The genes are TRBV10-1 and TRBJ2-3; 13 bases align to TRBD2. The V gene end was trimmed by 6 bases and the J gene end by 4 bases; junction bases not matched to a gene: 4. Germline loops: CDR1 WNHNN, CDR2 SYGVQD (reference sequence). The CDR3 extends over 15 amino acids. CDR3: CASSAGLAGADTQYF. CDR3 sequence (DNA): TGCGCCAGCAGCGCCGGACTAGCGGGAGCAGATACGCAGTATTTT.

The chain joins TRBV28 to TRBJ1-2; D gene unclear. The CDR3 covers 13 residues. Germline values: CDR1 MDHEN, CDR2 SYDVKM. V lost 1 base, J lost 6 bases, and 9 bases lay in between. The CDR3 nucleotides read TGTGCCAGCAGTTTATCTAGGTCCAATGGCTACACCTTC. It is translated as CASSLSRSNGYTF.

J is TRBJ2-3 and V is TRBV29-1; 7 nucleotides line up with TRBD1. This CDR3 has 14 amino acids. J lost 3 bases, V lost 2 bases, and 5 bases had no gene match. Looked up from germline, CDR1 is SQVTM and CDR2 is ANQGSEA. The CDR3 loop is CSVETGVNTDTQYF. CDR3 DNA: TGCAGCGTTGAAACAGGGGTCAATACAGATACGCAGTATTTT.

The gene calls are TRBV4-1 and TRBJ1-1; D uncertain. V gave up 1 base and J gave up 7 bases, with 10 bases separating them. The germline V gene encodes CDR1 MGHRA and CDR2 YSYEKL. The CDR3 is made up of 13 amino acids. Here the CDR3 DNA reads TGCGCCAGCAGCCAAGTCAACAGCCTTGAAGCTTTCTTT. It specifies CASSQVNSLEAFF.

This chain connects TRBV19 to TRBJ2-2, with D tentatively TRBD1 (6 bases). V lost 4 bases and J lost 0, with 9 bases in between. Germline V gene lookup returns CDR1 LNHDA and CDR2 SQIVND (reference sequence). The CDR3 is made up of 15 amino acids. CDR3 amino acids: CASSTWGPNTGELFF. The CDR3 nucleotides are TGTGCCAGTAGTACTTGGGGGCCGAACACCGGGGAGCTGTTTTTT. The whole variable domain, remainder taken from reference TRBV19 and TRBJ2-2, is DGGITQSPKYLFRKEGQNVTLSCEQNLNHDAMYWYRQDPGQGLRLIYYSQIVNDFQKGDIAEGYSVSREKKESFPLTVTSAQKNPTAFYLCASSTWGPNTGELFFGEGSRLTVL.

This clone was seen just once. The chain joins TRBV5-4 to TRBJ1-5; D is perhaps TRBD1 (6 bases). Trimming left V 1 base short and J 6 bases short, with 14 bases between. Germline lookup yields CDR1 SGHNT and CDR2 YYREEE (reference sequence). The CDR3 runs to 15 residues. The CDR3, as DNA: TGTGCCAGCAGCTTGAGCGGGGGCGTGGGTCAGCCCCAGCATTTT. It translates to CASSLSGGVGQPQHF.

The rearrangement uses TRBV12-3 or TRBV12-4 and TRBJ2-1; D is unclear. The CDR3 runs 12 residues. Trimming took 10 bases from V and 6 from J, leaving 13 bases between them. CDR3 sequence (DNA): TGTGCCACCATCGTGATCGGCAATGAGCAGTTCTTC. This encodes CATIVIGNEQFF.

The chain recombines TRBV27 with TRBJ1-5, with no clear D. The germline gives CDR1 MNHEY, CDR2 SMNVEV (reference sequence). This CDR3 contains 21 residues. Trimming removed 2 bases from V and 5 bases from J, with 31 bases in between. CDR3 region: CASSLVTEVGISWLRDQPQHF. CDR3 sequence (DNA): TGTGCCAGCAGTTTAGTTACTGAGGTGGGGATTTCATGGTTGCGGGATCAGCCCCAGCATTTT.

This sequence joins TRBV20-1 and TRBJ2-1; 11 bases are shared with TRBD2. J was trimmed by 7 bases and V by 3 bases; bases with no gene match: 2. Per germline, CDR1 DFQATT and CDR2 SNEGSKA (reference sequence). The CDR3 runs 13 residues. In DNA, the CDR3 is TGCAGTGCTAGTTTAGCGGGAGGGAATGAGCAGTTCTTC. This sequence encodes CSASLAGGNEQFF.